The clone carrying this T cell receptor beta chain was recorded many times. Its cognate antigen is unknown. Treg sorting used a CD4+CD25+CD127-/low gate. The length of the CDR3 is 14 residues. J lost 5 bases, V lost 8 bases, and 7 bases had no gene match. The V gene's germline CDR1 is MDHEN and CDR2 SYDVKM. Full-length variable regions came from constant-region reverse primers plus semi-nested Nested Universal Primer A PCR. TCRdb redid the calling of the 5' RACE reads with MiXCR, one entry per CDR3 protein. The repertoire has over 40,000 distinct CDR3 sequences, more than 20% of them found once; the top ten carry about 4.5%. Study-level findings and limits: Greatest tumor Treg TCR overlap was with tumor naive CD4+ cells. The TCR gene usage of tumor memory CD4+ T cells clustered together with blood and lymph node memory CD4+ cells and with lymph node naive CD4+ cells.

The chain employs TRBV28 and TRBJ2-7; TRBD1 agrees at 12 bases. This TCR came from a female donor with breast cancer. Sequenced sample: Tregs sorted from a lymph node. The CDR3 DNA reads TGTGCCAGCGGGGACAGGGGGCTAAGGAACGAGCAGTACTTC. This gives the protein CASGDRGLRNEQYF.